This is a list of T cell receptor beta chains from one sample in a study of blood T cell repertoires in COVID-19. Profiled with immunoSEQ multiplex PCR; TCRdb holds only in-frame clones, not every one. The sample has 330,000 or so clones; 87% are singletons. The sequencing input was PBMCs or T cells enriched from blood (not recorded which). The receptors were gathered from a man aged 35 to 55 in a cohort exposed to, infected with or recovered from COVID-19 (not recorded which). The CDR3 runs from the conserved cysteine through the conserved F or W. The D gene is left open where the match is weak. The size field is filled for only some rows; it gives once, few, many or a size class.

-	TRBV5-4	-	TRBJ1-1	TGTGCCAGCAGCTTACCAGGGTCAATGAACACTGAAGCTTTCTTT	CASSLPGSMNTEAFF
-	TRBV9	-	TRBJ2-1	TGTGCCAGCAGCTCAACAGGGTCCGGGGTAAATGAGCAGTTCTTC	CASSSTGSGVNEQFF
-	TRBV28	-	TRBJ1-1	TGTGCCAGCAGTACCCCACAGGGTACTAGTACTGAAGCTTTCTTT	CASSTPQGTSTEAFF
-	TRBV2	-	TRBJ2-3	TGTGCCAGCAGTGAGTGGGGCTTAAGCACAGATACGCAGTATTTT	CASSEWGLSTDTQYF
-	TRBV11-1	-	TRBJ1-1	TGTGCCAGCAGCCCTCGCAGGGCCGACATGAACACTGAAGCTTTCTTT	CASSPRRADMNTEAFF
TRBD1	TRBV9	-	TRBJ1-4	TGTGCCAGCAGCGATAGGGGGCTGGCTAATGAAAAACTGTTTTTT	CASSDRGLANEKLFF
TRBD2	TRBV24-1	-	TRBJ2-1	TGTGCCACCAGTGACGGGGGACTAGCGGGAGGGCCGGTTAATGAGCAGTTCTTC	CATSDGGLAGGPVNEQFF
TRBD1	TRBV3-1/TRBV3-2	-	TRBJ1-2	TGTGCCAGCAGCCCAAGGACAGGGAAAGGCTACACCTTC	CASSPRTGKGYTF
-	TRBV7-9	-	TRBJ2-1	TGTGCCAGCAGCCCCGCGGGGCGGAGAGGGTACAATGAGCAGTTCTTC	CASSPAGRRGYNEQFF
TRBD2	TRBV7-8	few	TRBJ2-1	TGTGCCAGCAGCTTATTAAGAGTGCAGCGGGGGATCAATGAGCAGTTCTTC	CASSLLRVQRGINEQFF
TRBD1	TRBV28	few	TRBJ1-5	TGTGCCAGCAGTTTAAGGGCAGGGGGCGGCAATCAGCCCCAGCATTTT	CASSLRAGGGNQPQHF
TRBD1	TRBV5-1	-	TRBJ2-3	TGCGCCAGCAGGCCCAGCACCAGGGGGAGCACAGATACGCAGTATTTT	CASRPSTRGSTDTQYF
TRBD2	TRBV27	-	TRBJ2-3	TGTGCCAGCACTAGACTAGCGGGTAGCACAGATACGCAGTATTTT	CASTRLAGSTDTQYF
TRBD1	TRBV5-1	-	TRBJ2-6	TGCGCCACCACAGGGACAGGGGGCCCTGGGGCCAACGTCCTGACTTTC	CATTGTGGPGANVLTF
-	TRBV28	-	TRBJ1-1	TGTGCCAGCAGTTTTCCGGGGGATGGGACTGAAGCTTTCTTT	CASSFPGDGTEAFF
TRBD2	TRBV30	-	TRBJ2-1	TGTGCCTGGAGTACCCCCGGGACTAGCGGGAGGGAGCAGTTCTTC	CAWSTPGTSGREQFF
-	TRBV6-5	-	TRBJ1-6	TGTGCCAGCAGAACCGGGACATCATATAATTCACCCCTCCACTTT	CASRTGTSYNSPLHF
-	TRBV14	-	TRBJ2-1	TGTGCCAGCAGCCAGCCGGGCTCCTACAATGAGCAGTTCTTC	CASSQPGSYNEQFF
-	TRBV28	-	TRBJ2-3	TGTGCCAGCCCCCCGGCAGGGGCGTCAACCCGTATCGATACGCAGTATTTT	CASPPAGASTRIDTQYF
TRBD1	TRBV5-1	-	TRBJ1-1	TGCGCCAGCAGCTTGGAGCGACCGGGACAGGGGACGTGGGTCACTGAAGCTTTCTTT	CASSLERPGQGTWVTEAFF
TRBD1	TRBV6-5	-	TRBJ2-7	TGTGCCAGCAGTTACGGGACAGGGTCCCCCTACGAGCAGTACTTC	CASSYGTGSPYEQYF
TRBD1	TRBV5-1	-	TRBJ1-6	TGCGCCAGCAGCTTGGAATCAGGGGGTTCACCCCTCCACTTT	CASSLESGGSPLHF
TRBD2	TRBV10-3	-	TRBJ2-7	TGTGCCATCAGATGGACTAGCGACTCCTACGAGCAGTACTTC	CAIRWTSDSYEQYF
-	TRBV2	-	TRBJ2-5	TGTGCCAGCAGTGAAGAGATTGGAACAGGTCTCCTCCAAGAGACCCAGTACTTC	CASSEEIGTGLLQETQYF
TRBD1	TRBV4-2	-	TRBJ1-4	TGTGCCAGCAGCCAGTCGACAGGGAGGTATAATGAAAAACTGTTTTTT	CASSQSTGRYNEKLFF
-	TRBV9	-	TRBJ2-5	TGTGCCAGCAGCACAGACCCCGACAGGCTCCAAGAGACCCAGTACTTC	CASSTDPDRLQETQYF
-	TRBV7-2	-	TRBJ2-7	TGTGCCAGCAGCTTAGAGGCAGGTTATTCCTACGAGCAGTACTTC	CASSLEAGYSYEQYF
TRBD1	TRBV6-5	-	TRBJ1-6	TGTGCCAGCAGCAGACAGGGGGGTAATTCACCCCTCCACTTT	CASSRQGGNSPLHF
-	TRBV7-9	-	TRBJ2-5	TGTGCCAGCAGCTTATCCCTAGCGAGCCAAGAGACCCAGTACTTC	CASSLSLASQETQYF
TRBD1	TRBV2	medium-sized	TRBJ2-1	TGTGCCAGCAGAGGACAGGGGGCTCGGGCAGAGCAGTTCTTC	CASRGQGARAEQFF
-	TRBV4-1	-	TRBJ2-7	TGCGCCAGCAGCCAAGATTACCTCCTTAGCTCCTACGAGCAGTACTTC	CASSQDYLLSSYEQYF